The clone carrying this TCR beta chain was seen only a few times. The antigen is not known. Any gene name here is a mouse gene name. The CDR3 goes on 4 residues after the read ends, and that part is filled in from the germline J gene. The data were obtained in a study of CD8+ T cells in alopecia areata. The wider study: Donors of skin were C3H/HeJ mice aged roughly 6-12 months with spontaneous alopecia, and recipients were approximately 7-11-week-old female C3H/HeJ mice. General observations from the study: For lesional scalp, especially alopecia totalis/universalis, clonality was higher than in normal scalp.

Germline V gives CDR1 LGHDT, CDR2 YNNKQL (reference sequence). The CDR3 totals 13 residues. V lost 4 bases and J lost 1, with 7 bases in between. After isolation, RNA underwent reverse transcription to generate cDNA as the sequencing template. This table comes from immunoSEQ multiplex PCR, and its TCRdb copy is limited to in-frame clones, with some not included. There are some 3,100 clones in the sample, none observed a single time. The chain uses TRBV4 and TRBJ1-2; D possibly corresponds to TRBD1 (5 bases). Sequences were obtained from lesional skin. This receptor was identified in a C3H/HeJ mouse with alopecia areata. These mice share the MHC haplotype H2-k. The CDR3 sequence is CASSSTVNSDYTF. The CDR3 DNA, read in part, is TGTGCCAGCAGCTCGACAGTAAACTCC.